The 23 T cell receptor beta chains presented below share a single source sample, sequenced in a study of T cells expressing NK-cell markers. Reprocessing the 5' RACE reads, TCRdb reports a single entry for every CDR3 protein and omits DNA. The repertoire shows 140,000 or so distinct CDR3 sequences; the top ten hold approximately 12%. Material for sequencing was blood T cells: a sorted CD56 or NKG2C T cell subset, CD4+ or CD8+ T cells, or bulk PBMC T cells (not recorded which). The source of these receptors is a man younger than 30 in good health.

The rearrangement joins TRBV7-9 to TRBJ2-7; TCRdb designates TRBD1, a call that cannot be tested without DNA. The CDR3 extends over 14 amino acids. Germline loops: CDR1 SEHNR, CDR2 FQNEAQ (reference sequence). This CDR3 is CASSLEGGFHEQYF.

V usage is TRBV20-1 and J usage is TRBJ2-1; TCRdb outputs TRBD2, but without DNA this stays unchecked. CDR3 length: 16 residues. The germline V gene has CDR1 DFQATT and CDR2 SNEGSKA (reference sequence). The CDR3 sequence: CSVPAAGGQPYNEQFF.

The CDR3 is CATTRDGPYEQYF. The genes are TRBV28 and TRBJ2-7; TCRdb names TRBD1, which stays unverified in the absence of DNA. This CDR3 comprises 13 residues. CDR1 and CDR2 from the germline V gene are MDHEN and SYDVKM.

The J gene is TRBJ2-3, the V gene TRBV7-9; TCRdb gives TRBD2 as the D gene, but with no DNA this cannot be confirmed. The CDR3 is made up of 15 amino acids. CDR1 and CDR2 from the germline V gene are SEHNR and FQNEAQ (reference sequence). CDR3 in amino acids: CASSLARPPTDTQYF.

The gene calls are TRBV4-3 and TRBJ2-2; TCRdb returns TRBD1, unconfirmable since there is no DNA. Germline-derived CDR1 and CDR2 are LGHNA and YSLEER. There are 16 residues in the CDR3. The CDR3 loop is CASSQERGGSTGELFF.

The chain uses TRBV28 and TRBJ2-7; TCRdb reports TRBD2, a call that lacks DNA to check it against. Germline CDR1 is MDHEN and CDR2 is SYDVKM. The CDR3 sequence is 18 residues long. The CDR3 region is CAGSQGAVREALSYEQYF.

J is TRBJ1-6 and V is TRBV27; absent DNA, TCRdb's TRBD1 call cannot be checked. Germline CDR1 and CDR2: MNHEY and SMNVEV (reference sequence). The CDR3 runs to 13 residues. This CDR3 is CASSLGGRGPLHF.

V gene TRBV27 combines with J gene TRBJ2-1; TCRdb returns TRBD1, unconfirmable since there is no DNA. Germline V gene data show CDR1 as MNHEY and CDR2 as SMNVEV (reference sequence). CDR3 length: 15 residues. This CDR3 reads CASNVNRVIYNEQFF.

This chain connects TRBV29-1 to TRBJ2-7. The CDR3 extends over 13 amino acids. Germline V lookup: CDR1 SQVTM, CDR2 ANQGSEA. The CDR3 loop is CSVEPVTSYEQYF.

V and J are TRBV12-5 and TRBJ2-1; the D gene TCRdb calls, TRBD1, cannot be checked with no DNA. Germline assignment: CDR1 LGHNT and CDR2 FRNRAP. The CDR3 is made up of 14 amino acids. Here the CDR3 reads CASGLAQGEEGQFF.

The rearrangement joins TRBV28 to TRBJ1-4. The CDR3 is 14 amino acids. CDR1 is MDHEN and CDR2 is SYDVKM in the germline V gene. The CDR3 protein is CASSPRRPNEKLFF. Complete variable domain (other parts from reference TRBV28 and TRBJ1-4): DVKVTQSSRYLVKRTGEKVFLECVQDMDHENMFWYRQDPGLGLRLIYFSYDVKMKEKGDIPEGYSVSREKKERFSLILESASTNQTSMYLCASSPRRPNEKLFFGSGTQLSVL.

J is TRBJ2-1 and V is TRBV11-2; TCRdb picks TRBD2, but there is no DNA to check that call. The CDR3 is made up of 18 amino acids. Per germline, CDR1 SGHAT and CDR2 FQNNGV. CDR3 region: CASSQRVAEGPGYNEQFF.

The rearrangement uses TRBV10-3 and TRBJ1-4. The germline V gene has CDR1 ENHRY and CDR2 SYGVKD. The CDR3 has 13 amino acids. CDR3: CAISDGENEKLFF.

This chain joins TRBV2 and TRBJ2-1; TCRdb outputs TRBD1, but without DNA this stays unchecked. The CDR3 consists of 15 residues. CDR1 is SNHLY and CDR2 is FYNNEI in the germline V gene. The CDR3 region is CASSPAGGLYNEQFF.

The rearrangement links TRBV3-1 to TRBJ2-1; TCRdb returns TRBD1, unconfirmable since there is no DNA. Germline CDR1 is LGHDT and CDR2 is YNNKEL (reference sequence). There are 19 residues in the CDR3. The CDR3 here is CASRGPGQGFTSGHNEQFF.

The V and J genes are TRBV27 and TRBJ2-7. Germline CDR1 is MNHEY and CDR2 is SMNVEV (reference sequence). CDR3 size: 13 residues. The CDR3 reads CASSFLSSGEQYF.

V is TRBV4-1 and J is TRBJ2-1; the D call from TCRdb, TRBD2, cannot be confirmed without DNA. This CDR3 has 15 amino acids. Germline V gene data show CDR1 as MGHRA and CDR2 as YSYEKL. The chain's CDR3 is CASSPLPSGSNEQFF.

The J gene is TRBJ2-5, the V gene TRBV20-1. CDR3 length: 14 amino acids. Germline loops: CDR1 DFQATT, CDR2 SNEGSKA (reference sequence). The CDR3 is CSARVGRGVETQYF.

This chain joins TRBV5-1 and TRBJ2-1. The CDR3 loop spans 15 amino acids. Germline-derived CDR1 and CDR2 are SGHRS and YFSETQ. The CDR3 spells CASSLNTDSYNEQFF. The full variable domain, rest sourced from reference TRBV5-1 and TRBJ2-1, is KAGVTQTPRYLIKTRGQQVTLSCSPISGHRSVSWYQQTPGQGLQFLFEYFSETQRNKGNFPGRFSGRQFSNSRSEMNVSTLELGDSALYLCASSLNTDSYNEQFFGPGTRLTVL.

This sequence joins TRBV29-1 and TRBJ2-7; the D gene TCRdb calls, TRBD1, cannot be checked with no DNA. CDR3 size: 15 residues. Germline V CDR1 and CDR2: SQVTM, ANQGSEA. The CDR3: CSVEGERGESYEQYF.

This chain connects TRBV10-3 to TRBJ2-3; TCRdb's D call of TRBD2 is untestable without DNA. Germline CDR1 and CDR2: ENHRY and SYGVKD. The CDR3 runs to 15 residues. The CDR3 sequence is CAIRDTSGSPDTQYF.

The V and J genes are TRBV4-1 and TRBJ1-1; TCRdb lists TRBD1, though no DNA is available to test this call. CDR3 size: 15 residues. Germline loops: CDR1 MGHRA, CDR2 YSYEKL. The CDR3 is CASSQEESGLTEAFF.

CDR3 amino acids: CASSGASEVETQYF. V and J are TRBV7-7 and TRBJ2-5; checking the TCRdb D call of TRBD2 is not possible without DNA. The CDR3 has 14 amino acids. CDR1 is SSHAT and CDR2 is FNYEAQ in the germline V gene (reference sequence).